The 24 T cell receptor beta chains presented below share a single source sample, sequenced in a study of metastatic and nonmetastatic thyroid tumors. Ahead of thyroid surgery, no patient had received treatment of any kind. With MiXCR, TCRdb reprocessed the PCR reads. This table holds some 36,000 clones, approximately 18% found once. Sample: blood. The receptors come from a male donor with papillary thyroid cancer or a benign thyroid nodule (not recorded which). Some clones in this sample may be carry-over from other donors' samples.

This clone was seen only a few times. Given a much more abundant clone one base away, this may be a read error. Different DNA sequences within this sample yield the same CDR3. The genes are TRBV13 and TRBJ2-5; maybe TRBD1 (6 bases). V lost 5 bases and J lost 7, with 23 bases in between. The CDR3 loop spans 16 amino acids. Germline loops: CDR1 PRHDT, CDR2 FYEKMQ (reference sequence). As DNA, the CDR3 is TGTGCCAGCAGCGCGTACAGGGAATCTGCCACGAGGACCCAGTACTTC. Amino acids: CASSAYRESATRTQYF.

This clone was seen ten or more times. The V call is TRBV10-3, the J call TRBJ1-1; 7 bases fit TRBD1. Germline-derived CDR1 and CDR2 are ENHRY and SYGVKD. J was trimmed by 1 base and V by 10 bases; bases with no gene match: 3. This CDR3 comprises 12 residues. The CDR3 spells CATRTGNTEAFF. The DNA of the CDR3 is TGTGCCACCAGGACAGGGAACACTGAAGCTTTCTTT.

Points on this clone: A much larger clone lies a single base off, so this may be a read error. Other nucleotide sequences from this sample produce the same CDR3. The chain has TRBV4-1 and TRBJ2-7; the match to TRBD2 covers 7 bases. The CDR3 extends over 15 amino acids. CDR1 MGHRA and CDR2 YSYEKL come from the germline V gene. CDR3 DNA: TGCGCCAGCAGCCAAGATCAAGCGGGGATATACGAGCGGTACTTC. Its translation is CASSQDQAGIYERYF.

This clone is categorized as medium-sized. The CDR3, as DNA: TGTGCCAGCAGTTTATCGACCAGGGCTAGCTCCTATAATTCACCCCTCCACTTT. Amino acids: CASSLSTRASSYNSPLHF. This rearrangement joins TRBV27 to TRBJ1-6, with D perhaps TRBD1 (5 bases). The CDR3 consists of 18 residues. V lost 0 bases and J lost 0, with 12 bases in between. Germline V CDR1 and CDR2: MNHEY, SMNVEV (reference sequence).

This clone was detected many times. This chain uses TRBV7-6 with TRBJ2-1; D not resolved. Trimming stripped 0 bases from V and 7 bases from J, with 7 bases between. CDR3 length: 13 amino acids. Per germline, CDR1 SGHVS and CDR2 FNYEAQ. This chain's CDR3 is CASSLAERNEQFF. The CDR3 bases are TGTGCCAGCAGCTTAGCAGAACGAAATGAGCAGTTCTTC.

There are many counts of this clone. The V call is TRBV7-9, the J call TRBJ1-6; D perhaps matches TRBD1 (5 bases). V lost 8 bases, J lost 5 bases, and 16 bases lay in between. The CDR3 length is 15 residues. Germline V lookup: CDR1 SEHNR, CDR2 FQNEAQ (reference sequence). CDR3 in DNA: TGTGCCAGCGGGGGGTGGAGGAGGAATAATTCACCCCTCCACTTT. Its translation is CASGGWRRNNSPLHF.

The J gene is TRBJ2-1, the V gene TRBV6-1, with 11 bases identical to TRBD2. The DNA matches TRBJ2-7 better at its end, which makes the J call doubtful. The CDR3 runs 16 residues. Germline V gene lookup returns CDR1 MNHNS and CDR2 SASEGT. Here the CDR3 DNA reads TGTGCCAGCAGTGGGGGTAGCGGGAGGGACGCCTACGAGCAGTACTTC. Amino acid sequence: CASSGGSGRDAYEQYF.

This clone was seen at least ten times. V gene TRBV6-4 combines with J gene TRBJ2-3; no clear D gene. Germline loops: CDR1 MRHNA, CDR2 SNTAGT. The CDR3 sequence is 13 residues long. V lost 3 bases and J 1 base, leaving 5 bases between the germline ends. The CDR3 DNA reads TGTGCCAGCAGTGAAGGTGGCACAGATACGCAGTATTTT. This gives the protein CASSEGGTDTQYF.

The chain carries TRBV30 and TRBJ1-4; D gene ambiguous. V gave up 3 bases and J gave up 8 bases, with 16 bases separating them. Germline V gene data show CDR1 as GTSNPN and CDR2 as SVGIG (reference sequence). This CDR3 spans 14 amino acids. CDR3 amino acids: CAWRGSPVGEKLFF. The CDR3, as DNA: TGTGCCTGGAGGGGAAGTCCGGTTGGCGAAAAACTGTTTTTT.

This clone was detected many times. This sequence joins TRBV7-2 and TRBJ2-7, with D perhaps TRBD2 (5 bases). Germline V lookup: CDR1 SGHTA, CDR2 FQGNSA. With 1 base removed from V and 4 bases from J, the gap between germline ends came to 11 bases. CDR3 length: 14 residues. As DNA, the CDR3 is TGTGCCAGCAGCTTAGACTCGCCGGGGTACGAGCAGTACTTC. It yields the protein CASSLDSPGYEQYF.

This clone was detected a few times. The chain combines TRBV19 with TRBJ2-1; D gene ambiguous. Per the germline V gene, CDR1 is LNHDA and CDR2 is SQIVND (reference sequence). The CDR3 is 11 residues long. Trimming took 7 bases from V and 14 from J, leaving 15 bases between them. The DNA of the CDR3 is TGTGCCAGTATTGGGTGGGATGCCAAGTTCTTC. Encoded protein: CASIGWDAKFF.

This clone was seen repeatedly, ten times or more. Other DNA sequences in this specimen translate into the identical CDR3. This chain uses TRBV2 with TRBJ2-7; unclear D gene. The CDR3 contains 12 residues. V lost 4 bases and J lost 3, with 7 bases in between. The germline V gene has CDR1 SNHLY and CDR2 FYNNEI. This chain's CDR3 is CASSAPFYEQYF. Written as DNA, the CDR3 is TGTGCCAGCAGTGCTCCATTCTACGAGCAGTACTTC. Looking up the rest from reference TRBV2 and TRBJ2-7 gives the full variable domain: EPEVTQTPSHQVTQMGQEVILRCVPISNHLYFYWYRQILGQKVEFLVSFYNNEISEKSEIFDDQFSVERPDGSNFTLKIRSTKLEDSAMYFCASSAPFYEQYFGPGTRLTVT.

V usage is TRBV19 and J usage is TRBJ1-5, with a tentative D call TRBD1 (6 bases). The CDR3 is 17 amino acids. Per the germline V gene, CDR1 is LNHDA and CDR2 is SQIVND (reference sequence). Trimming shortened V by 4 bases and J by 1 base, and 17 bases separated the two germline ends. CDR3 loop: CASSSMTGAGSNQPQHF. In nucleotides, the CDR3 is TGTGCCAGTAGTAGTATGACGGGGGCAGGGAGCAATCAGCCCCAGCATTTT.

A few counts support this clone. J is TRBJ2-7 and V is TRBV6-2 or TRBV6-3; D is perhaps TRBD1 (5 bases). Germline loops: CDR1 MNHEY, CDR2 SVGEGT. This CDR3 is 15 amino acids long. V was shortened by 4 bases and J by 1 base, with 14 bases between the two germline ends. The CDR3 DNA reads as TGTGCCAGCAGTTCCTGTCAGGGCCTATCCTACGAGCAGTACTTC. Translation: CASSSCQGLSYEQYF.

This clone came up many times. The chain employs TRBV4-2 and TRBJ2-1, with D possibly being TRBD2 (5 bases). The germline CDR1 and CDR2 sequences are LGHNA and YNFKEQ. CDR3 length: 14 residues. V was cut by 1 base and J by 5 bases, with 9 bases left in between. Here the CDR3 DNA reads TGTGCCAGCAGCCAAGTGGGGAGAAACAATGAGCAGTTCTTC. Translated, it gives CASSQVGRNNEQFF.

This clone has at least ten counts. The chain uses TRBV7-9 and TRBJ1-1, with D unclear. CDR1 is SEHNR and CDR2 is FQNEAQ in the germline V gene (reference sequence). CDR3 size: 13 residues. Trimming cost V 1 base and J 5 bases, with 8 bases left between them. This CDR3 reads CASSLDVGTEAFF. The CDR3 nucleotides are TGTGCCAGCAGCTTAGATGTTGGGACTGAAGCTTTCTTT.

Many counts were recorded for this clone. The chain has TRBV28 and TRBJ2-5; 8 bases are shared with TRBD2. The CDR3 runs 14 residues. Germline V lookup: CDR1 MDHEN, CDR2 SYDVKM. J was trimmed by 2 bases and V by 3 bases; bases with no gene match: 2. The CDR3 sequence: CASSFLAGQETQYF. In nucleotides, the CDR3 is TGTGCCAGCAGTTTCTTAGCGGGACAAGAGACCCAGTACTTC.

This clone was detected many times. The chain has TRBV29-1 and TRBJ2-1, with 11 positions matching TRBD2. The V gene end was trimmed by 3 bases and the J gene end by 1 base; junction bases not matched to a gene: 8. This CDR3 has 17 amino acids. Germline loops: CDR1 SQVTM, CDR2 ANQGSEA. Here the CDR3 DNA reads TGCAGCGTTGACGGGTTAGCGGGAGGGAAGTCCTACAATGAGCAGTTCTTC. Its protein is CSVDGLAGGKSYNEQFF.

In this sample, this clone is medium-sized (0.01 to 0.1%). CDR3 protein: CASSEAGYDEQYF. The DNA for the CDR3 is TGTGCCAGCAGTGAAGCGGGTTACGACGAGCAGTACTTC. The rearrangement uses TRBV6-1 and TRBJ2-7, with D uncertain. CDR1 is MNHNS and CDR2 is SASEGT in the germline V gene. CDR3 size: 13 residues. Trimming removed 0 bases from V and 5 bases from J, with 8 bases in between.

This clone showed up many times. The chain couples TRBV12-3 or TRBV12-4 to TRBJ2-1, with D perhaps TRBD1 or TRBD2 (5 bases each). The V and J ends lost 7 bases and 7 bases respectively, with 11 bases between them. There are 12 residues in the CDR3. Written as DNA, the CDR3 is TGTGCCAGCAATAGGGACCGGAATGAGCAGTTCTTC. Its translation: CASNRDRNEQFF.

In this sample, this clone turned up many times. The chain is built from TRBV28 and TRBJ1-1, with TRBD1 as a possible D gene (5 bases). CDR3 length equals 14 residues. CDR1 is MDHEN and CDR2 is SYDVKM in the germline V gene. Trimming cost V 5 bases and J 1 base, with 11 bases left between them. The DNA for the CDR3 is TGTGCCAGCAGTGGGGGATGGGGGAACACTGAAGCTTTCTTT. The encoded protein is CASSGGWGNTEAFF.

As for this clone: A read error may be the cause here, since a much bigger clone is one base away. The rearrangement joins TRBV11-2 to TRBJ2-3; no reliable D call. Germline assignment: CDR1 SGHAT and CDR2 FQNNGV. The CDR3 loop spans 17 amino acids. Here the CDR3 reads CAISLDPTALGTDTQYF. As DNA, the CDR3 is TGTGCCATCAGCTTAGATCCTACCGCGCTGGGTACAGATACGCAGTATTTT. Drawing the rest from reference TRBV11-2 and TRBJ2-3, the complete variable domain is EAGVAQSPRYKIIEKRQSVAFWCNPISGHATLYWYQQILGQGPKLLIQFQNNGVVDDSQLPKDRFSAERLKGVDSTLKIQPAKLEDSAVYLCAISLDPTALGTDTQYFGPGTRLTVL.

Ten or more counts support this clone. The chain is built from TRBV20-1 and TRBJ2-1; D perhaps matches TRBD1 (6 bases). The CDR3 covers 14 residues. V lost 3 bases and J lost 9, with 18 bases in between. The germline CDR1 and CDR2 sequences are DFQATT and SNEGSKA (reference sequence). Here the CDR3 DNA reads TGCAGTGCTAGCGATGGGGGCTTTGGAAGTGAGCAGTTCTTC. It encodes CSASDGGFGSEQFF.

This clone was detected ten times or more. This chain uses TRBV25-1 with TRBJ2-4; 8 bases map to TRBD1. This CDR3 has 15 amino acids. Germline trimming cut 6 bases from V and 7 bases from J; bases unmatched to any gene: 11. Germline V CDR1 and CDR2: MGHDK, SYGVNS. CDR3 bases: TGTGCCAGCAGCCTGTCCAGGGGGCTGGGGAACATTCAGTACTTC. It yields the protein CASSLSRGLGNIQYF.